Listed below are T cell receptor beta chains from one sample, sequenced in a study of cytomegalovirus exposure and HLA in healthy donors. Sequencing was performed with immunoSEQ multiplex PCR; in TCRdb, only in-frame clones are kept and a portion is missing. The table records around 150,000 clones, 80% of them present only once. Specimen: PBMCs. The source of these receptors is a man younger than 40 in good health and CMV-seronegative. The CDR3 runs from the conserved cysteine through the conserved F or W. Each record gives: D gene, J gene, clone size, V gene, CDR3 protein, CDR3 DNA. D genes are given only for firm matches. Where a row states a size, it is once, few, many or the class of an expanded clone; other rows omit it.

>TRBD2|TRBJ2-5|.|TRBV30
CAWRNSGGETQYF
TGTGCCTGGAGGAACTCGGGGGGAGAGACCCAGTACTTC
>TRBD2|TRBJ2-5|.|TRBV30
CAWSVVAGVGETQYF
TGTGCCTGGAGTGTAGTAGCGGGAGTCGGAGAGACCCAGTACTTC
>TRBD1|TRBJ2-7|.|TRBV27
CASSSDRGPSYEQYF
TGTGCCAGCAGTTCAGACAGGGGGCCTTCCTACGAGCAGTACTTC
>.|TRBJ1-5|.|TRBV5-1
CASSLGGYSNQPQHF
TGCGCCAGCAGCTTGGGAGGGTATAGCAATCAGCCCCAGCATTTT
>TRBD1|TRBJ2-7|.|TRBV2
CASSRRDRGLGEQYF
TGTGCCAGCAGTAGAAGGGACAGGGGGTTGGGTGAGCAGTACTTC
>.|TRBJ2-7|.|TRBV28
CASSRTAYEQYF
TGTGCCAGCAGTAGGACAGCCTACGAGCAGTACTTC
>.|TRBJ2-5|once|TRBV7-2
CASSLTHWETQYF
TGTGCCAGCAGCTTAACCCACTGGGAGACCCAGTACTTC
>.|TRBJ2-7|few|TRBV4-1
CASSQEGQISEQYF
TGCGCCAGCAGCCAAGAAGGACAAATATCCGAGCAGTACTTC
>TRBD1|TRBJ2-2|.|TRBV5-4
CASSPNRGTGISGELFF
TGTGCCAGCAGCCCCAACAGGGGCACCGGAATTAGCGGGGAGCTGTTTTTT
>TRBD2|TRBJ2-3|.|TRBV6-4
CASSDLAGGTDTQYF
TGTGCCAGCAGTGACCTAGCGGGAGGCACAGATACGCAGTATTTT
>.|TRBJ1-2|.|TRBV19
CASSRDYYGYTF
TGTGCCAGTAGCCGGGATTACTATGGCTACACCTTC
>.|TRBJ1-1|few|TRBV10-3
CAISQGFLEAFF
TGTGCCATCTCACAGGGATTCTTGGAAGCTTTCTTT
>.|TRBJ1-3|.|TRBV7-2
CASSSGAGNTIYF
TGTGCCAGCAGCTCAGGGGCCGGAAACACCATATATTTT
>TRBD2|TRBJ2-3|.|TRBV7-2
CASSPISGGTDTQYF
TGTGCCAGCAGCCCAATTAGCGGGGGCACAGATACGCAGTATTTT
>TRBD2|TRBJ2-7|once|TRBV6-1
CASSGVAGAYEQYF
TGTGCCAGCAGTGGTGTAGCGGGAGCCTACGAGCAGTACTTC
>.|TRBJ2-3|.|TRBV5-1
CASSLGHATTDTQYF
TGCGCCAGCAGCTTGGGACACGCCACCACAGATACGCAGTATTTT
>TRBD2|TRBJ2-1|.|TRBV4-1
CASSLLAGENNEQFF
TGCGCCAGCAGCCTTCTAGCGGGAGAAAACAATGAGCAGTTCTTC
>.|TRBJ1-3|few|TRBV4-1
CASSPSAGNTIYF
TGCGCCAGCAGCCCGTCAGCGGGAAACACCATATATTTT
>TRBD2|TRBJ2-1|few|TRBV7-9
CATHLQTSGIYNEQFF
TGTGCCACCCACCTCCAGACTAGCGGGATTTACAATGAGCAGTTCTTC
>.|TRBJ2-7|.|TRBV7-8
CASSRLISYEQYF
TGTGCCAGCAGCCGACTCATTTCCTACGAGCAGTACTTC
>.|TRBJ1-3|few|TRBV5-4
CASSPAAGNTIYF
TGTGCCAGCAGCCCCGCAGCTGGAAACACCATATATTTT
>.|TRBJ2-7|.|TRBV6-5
CASSYSTFNYEQYF
TGTGCCAGCAGTTACTCGACGTTCAACTATGAGCAGTACTTC
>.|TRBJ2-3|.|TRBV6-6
CASTYIGTSTDTQYF
TGTGCCAGCACTTACATCGGGACTAGCACAGATACGCAGTATTTT
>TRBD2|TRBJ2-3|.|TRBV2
CASSGLATSTDTQYF
TGTGCCAGCAGTGGACTAGCGACTAGCACAGATACGCAGTATTTT
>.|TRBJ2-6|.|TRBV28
CASSFPEGLPGANVLTF
TGTGCCAGCAGTTTCCCGGAGGGCCTTCCTGGGGCCAACGTCCTGACTTTC
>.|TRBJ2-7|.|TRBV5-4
CASSPNLGGEQYF
TGTGCCAGCAGCCCAAATTTAGGGGGCGAGCAGTACTTC
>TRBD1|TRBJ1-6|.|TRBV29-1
CSVAHGTGNNSPLHF
TGCAGCGTTGCCCATGGGACAGGGAATAATTCACCCCTCCACTTT
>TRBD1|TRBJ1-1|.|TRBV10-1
CASSGDRGATEAFF
TGCGCCAGCAGTGGGGACAGGGGGGCCACTGAAGCTTTCTTT
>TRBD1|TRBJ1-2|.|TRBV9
CASSVGQGVYGYTF
TGTGCCAGCAGCGTAGGACAGGGAGTCTATGGCTACACCTTC
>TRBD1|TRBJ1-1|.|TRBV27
CASSGTGVWGDTEAFF
TGTGCCAGCAGTGGGACAGGGGTTTGGGGTGACACTGAAGCTTTCTTT
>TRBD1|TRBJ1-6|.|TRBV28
CASSLLSGGGNSPLHF
TGTGCCAGCAGTTTATTGTCAGGGGGAGGTAATTCACCCCTCCACTTT
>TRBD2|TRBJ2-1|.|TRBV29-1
CSGAGGSYNEQFF
TGCAGCGGCGCGGGAGGTTCCTACAATGAGCAGTTCTTC
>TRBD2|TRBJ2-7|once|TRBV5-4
CASSRPGGLYEQYF
TGTGCCAGCAGCCGTCCGGGGGGGCTCTACGAGCAGTACTTC
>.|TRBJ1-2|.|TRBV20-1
CSVGGHGYTF
TGCAGTGTCGGGGGGCATGGCTACACCTTC
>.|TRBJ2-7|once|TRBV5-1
CASSPGAGSPYEQYF
TGCGCCAGCAGCCCAGGGGCAGGGTCTCCCTACGAGCAGTACTTC
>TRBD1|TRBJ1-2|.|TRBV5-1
CASSFGQADYGYTF
TGCGCCAGCAGCTTTGGACAGGCGGACTATGGCTACACCTTC
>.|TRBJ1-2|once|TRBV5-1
CASQDTPNYGYTF
TGCGCCAGTCAGGACACCCCTAACTATGGCTACACCTTC
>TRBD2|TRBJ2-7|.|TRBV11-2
CASSQLAGGYEQYF
TGTGCCAGCAGCCAACTAGCGGGAGGGTACGAGCAGTACTTC
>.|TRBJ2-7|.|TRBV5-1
CASSKTGSYEQYF
TGCGCCAGCAGCAAAACCGGGAGCTACGAGCAGTACTTC
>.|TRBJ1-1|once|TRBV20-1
CSAQGRAGAFF
TGCAGTGCACAAGGACGGGCGGGGGCTTTCTTT
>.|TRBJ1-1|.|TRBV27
CASKQRENTEAFF
TGTGCCAGCAAACAGCGGGAGAACACTGAAGCTTTCTTT
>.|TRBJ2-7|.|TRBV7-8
CASSLVTAAYEQYF
TGTGCCAGCAGCTTAGTGACAGCCGCCTACGAGCAGTACTTC
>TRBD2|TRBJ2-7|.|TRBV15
CATSRVGLAYEQYF
TGTGCCACCAGCAGAGTGGGACTAGCCTACGAGCAGTACTTC
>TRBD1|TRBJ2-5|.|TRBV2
CASHTGGGEETQYF
TGTGCCAGCCACACAGGGGGCGGGGAAGAGACCCAGTACTTC
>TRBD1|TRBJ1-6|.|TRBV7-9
CASSSDRGDSPLHF
TGTGCCAGCAGCTCAGACAGGGGAGATTCACCCCTCCACTTT
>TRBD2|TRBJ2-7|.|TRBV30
CAWSVLAGREQYF
TGTGCCTGGAGTGTCCTAGCGGGACGCGAGCAGTACTTC
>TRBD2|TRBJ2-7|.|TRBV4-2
CASTRTPGTSYEQYF
TGTGCCAGCACAAGGACCCCCGGGACTAGTTACGAGCAGTACTTC
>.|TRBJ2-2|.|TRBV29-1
CSALEVTGELFF
TGCAGCGCTCTAGAAGTGACCGGGGAGCTGTTTTTT
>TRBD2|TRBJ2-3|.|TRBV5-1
CASSSGLAVTDTQYF
TGCGCCAGCAGTTCCGGACTAGCGGTCACAGATACGCAGTATTTT
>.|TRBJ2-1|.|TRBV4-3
CASSQDRPGEQFF
TGCGCCAGCAGCCAAGATCGTCCAGGAGAGCAGTTCTTC
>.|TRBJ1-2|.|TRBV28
CAGQGGYYGYTF
TGTGCCGGCCAGGGAGGGTACTATGGCTACACCTTC
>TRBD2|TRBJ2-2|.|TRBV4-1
CASSQDRGGENTGELFF
TGCGCCAGCAGCCAAGATCGGGGGGGGGAGAACACCGGGGAGCTGTTTTTT
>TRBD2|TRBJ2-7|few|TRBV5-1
CASSLELAGAYEQYF
TGCGCCAGCAGCCTGGAGCTCGCGGGGGCCTACGAGCAGTACTTC